These 4 T cell receptor beta chains were all obtained from the same sample, sequenced in a study of cytomegalovirus exposure and HLA in healthy donors. Amplification used 60 Vbeta primers and 13 Jbeta primers. The assay was immunoSEQ multiplex PCR, and TCRdb's table has in-frame clones only and misses some. The repertoire includes 120,000 or so clones, roughly 71% of them detected once, and 5.8% sits in the top ten. The sequencing sample was made of PBMCs. Every receptor here comes from a woman aged 50 to 60 in good health and CMV-seropositive.

The genes are TRBV5-5 and TRBJ1-6, with D perhaps matching TRBD1 (6 bases). V gave up 5 bases and J gave up 7 bases, with 16 bases separating them. Germline assignment: CDR1 SGHKS and CDR2 YYEKEE (reference sequence). CDR3 length equals 15 residues. The CDR3 sequence is CASRPWTAGNSPLHF. The CDR3 DNA reads as TGTGCCAGCAGGCCATGGACAGCTGGAAATTCACCCCTCCACTTT.

The chain recombines TRBV27 with TRBJ2-7, with unresolved D. The V end lost 3 bases, the J end lost 3 bases, and 21 bases lay between the germline ends. The germline gives CDR1 MNHEY, CDR2 SMNVEV (reference sequence). The CDR3 contains 17 residues. The CDR3: CASSFTPSSAANYEQYF. The CDR3 DNA reads TGTGCCAGCAGTTTTACACCCTCCAGCGCGGCAAACTACGAGCAGTACTTC.

J is TRBJ2-5 and V is TRBV5-4; D is unresolved. The end of the DNA is better explained by TRBJ2-7, so the J call may be wrong. The germline CDR1 and CDR2 sequences are SGHNT and YYREEE (reference sequence). The CDR3 has 13 amino acids. The CDR3 protein is CASSSTQVYEQYF. The CDR3 DNA reads as TGTGCCAGCAGCTCGACCCAGGTATACGAGCAGTACTTC.

The sample holds one count of this clone. The chain couples TRBV5-4 to TRBJ2-7, with a weak D call TRBD1 (6 bases). CDR1 and CDR2 (germline): SGHNT, YYREEE (reference sequence). The CDR3 sequence is 14 residues long. Trimming removed 4 bases at V and 4 bases at J, with 15 bases between. The CDR3 nucleotides read TGTGCCAGCAGCCTGAAGGGGGATTCATACGAGCAGTACTTC. Translating gives CASSLKGDSYEQYF.